The 8 T cell receptor beta chains below were found in one sample sequenced in a study of T cells of healthy individuals. TCRdb re-called the 5' RACE reads with MiXCR, one entry per CDR3 protein. The sample holds 100,000 or so distinct CDR3 sequences; 17% are singletons and the top ten take over 5%. All receptors come from a human donor in good health.

The V gene is TRBV28, the J gene TRBJ2-1; 10 nucleotides align to TRBD2. V dropped 1 base and J dropped 5; count of bases not matched to a gene: 5. This CDR3 contains 16 residues. Germline V gives CDR1 MDHEN, CDR2 SYDVKM. CDR3 in DNA: TGTGCCAGCAGTTTATATCTAGCGGGAGACCACAATGAGCAGTTCTTC. Translated: CASSLYLAGDHNEQFF.

The rearrangement joins TRBV2 to TRBJ2-7; 8 positions match TRBD1. Germline trimming cut 5 bases from V and 5 bases from J; bases unmatched to any gene: 8. The CDR3 runs 14 residues. Germline CDR1 and CDR2: SNHLY and FYNNEI. The CDR3 DNA follows: TGTGCCAGCAGTCGACAGGGGCGAAGCAACGAGCAGTACTTC. This encodes CASSRQGRSNEQYF.

This clonotype was recorded a few times. This sequence joins TRBV9 and TRBJ2-5; maybe TRBD1 (6 bases). The germline V gene encodes CDR1 SGDLS and CDR2 YYNGEE. The CDR3 loop spans 13 amino acids. V was shortened by 4 bases and J by 5 bases, with 12 bases between the two germline ends. In nucleotides, the CDR3 is TGTGCCAGCAGCCCCCGGACAGATGAGACCCAGTACTTC. It translates to CASSPRTDETQYF.

This clonotype was counted many times. This chain connects TRBV29-1 to TRBJ1-3; D unresolved. Germline loops: CDR1 SQVTM, CDR2 ANQGSEA. The CDR3 contains 11 residues. Trimming took 8 bases from V and 4 from J, leaving 9 bases between them. CDR3 sequence reads: CSLGEGNTIYF. The CDR3 DNA sequence: TGCAGCCTTGGGGAGGGAAACACCATATATTTT.

The genes are TRBV5-1 and TRBJ2-2, with D unclear. Germline lookup yields CDR1 SGHRS and CDR2 YFSETQ. Deletions cut 3 bases from V and 3 bases from J, with 9 bases between. The CDR3 spans 14 residues. The DNA for the CDR3 is TGCGCCAGCAGCTCGACTGGCCACACCGGGGAGCTGTTTTTT. Amino acid sequence: CASSSTGHTGELFF.

This chain connects TRBV12-3 or TRBV12-4 to TRBJ2-1; tentative D call: TRBD1 (7 bases). V was pared by 3 bases and J by 9 bases, with 18 bases between. CDR3 length: 15 residues. Here the CDR3 reads CASSFFGRGASEQFF. The CDR3 DNA reads TGTGCCAGCAGTTTTTTCGGCAGGGGGGCCAGTGAGCAGTTCTTC.

This clonotype was observed a few times. The chain recombines TRBV28 with TRBJ2-1; maybe TRBD2 (6 bases). There are 13 residues in the CDR3. The germline V gene encodes CDR1 MDHEN and CDR2 SYDVKM. Trimming left V 5 bases short and J 9 bases short, with 14 bases between. This chain's CDR3 is CASSHRLVFEQFF. Here the CDR3 DNA reads TGTGCCAGCAGTCACCGACTAGTTTTTGAGCAGTTCTTC.

The chain links TRBV7-2 to TRBJ2-3, with 8 bases aligning to TRBD2. Trimming cost V 3 bases and J 6 bases; bases outside gene matches: 5. CDR1 is SGHTA, CDR2 FQGNSA, per germline. CDR3 length: 14 residues. The chain's CDR3 is CASSFSTGGDTQYF. The DNA for the CDR3 is TGTGCCAGCAGCTTCTCAACGGGGGGGGATACGCAGTATTTT.